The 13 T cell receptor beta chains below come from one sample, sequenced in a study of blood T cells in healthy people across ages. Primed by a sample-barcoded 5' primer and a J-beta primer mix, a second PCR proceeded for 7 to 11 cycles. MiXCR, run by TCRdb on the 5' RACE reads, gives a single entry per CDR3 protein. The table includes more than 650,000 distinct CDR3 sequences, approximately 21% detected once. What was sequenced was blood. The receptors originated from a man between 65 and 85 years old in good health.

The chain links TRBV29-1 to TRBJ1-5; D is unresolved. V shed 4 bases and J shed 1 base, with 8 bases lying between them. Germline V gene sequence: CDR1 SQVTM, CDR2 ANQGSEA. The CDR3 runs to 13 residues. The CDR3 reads CSVAGNSNQPQHF. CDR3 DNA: TGCAGCGTTGCAGGTAACAGCAATCAGCCCCAGCATTTT.

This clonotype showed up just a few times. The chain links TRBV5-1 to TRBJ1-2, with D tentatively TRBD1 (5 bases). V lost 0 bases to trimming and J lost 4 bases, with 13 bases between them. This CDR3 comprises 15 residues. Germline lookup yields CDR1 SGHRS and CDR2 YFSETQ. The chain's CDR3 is CASSLDRGKIYGYTF. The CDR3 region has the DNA TGCGCCAGCAGCTTGGATCGGGGCAAAATCTATGGCTACACCTTC.

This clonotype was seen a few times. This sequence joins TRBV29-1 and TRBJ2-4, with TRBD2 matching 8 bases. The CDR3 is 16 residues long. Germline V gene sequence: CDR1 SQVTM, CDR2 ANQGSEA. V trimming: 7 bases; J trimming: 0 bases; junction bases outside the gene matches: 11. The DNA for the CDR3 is TGCAGCGCCCGACTAGCGCGGACTCTAGCCAAAAACATTCAGTACTTC. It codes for CSARLARTLAKNIQYF.

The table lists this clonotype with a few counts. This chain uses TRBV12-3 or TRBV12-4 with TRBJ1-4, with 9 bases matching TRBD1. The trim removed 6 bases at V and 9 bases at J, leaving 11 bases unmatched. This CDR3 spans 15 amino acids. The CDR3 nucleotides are TGTGCCAGCAGCCAGTCTTGGGGACAGGGTAAAAAACTGTTTTTT. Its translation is CASSQSWGQGKKLFF.

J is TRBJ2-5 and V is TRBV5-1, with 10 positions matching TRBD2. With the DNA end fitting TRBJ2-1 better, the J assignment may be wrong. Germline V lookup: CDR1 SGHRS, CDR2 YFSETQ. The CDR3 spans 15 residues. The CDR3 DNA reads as TGCGCCAGCAGCTTGAGGAGCGGGAGGGCCGCTGAGCAGTTCTTC. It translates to CASSLRSGRAAEQFF.

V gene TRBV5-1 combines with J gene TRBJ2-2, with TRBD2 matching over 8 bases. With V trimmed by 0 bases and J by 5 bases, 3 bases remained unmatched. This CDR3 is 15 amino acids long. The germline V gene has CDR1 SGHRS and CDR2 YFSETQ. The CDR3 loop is CASSLGAGVTGELFF. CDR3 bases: TGCGCCAGCAGCTTGGGAGCGGGAGTAACCGGGGAGCTGTTTTTT.

The CDR3 nucleotides read TGTGCCAGCAGTCCGGGACTAGCGGGAGTAGGTACGCAGTATTTT. Encoded protein: CASSPGLAGVGTQYF. The rearrangement joins TRBV12-3 or TRBV12-4 to TRBJ2-3, with 14 bases aligning to TRBD2. V shed 5 bases, J shed 8 bases, and the junction held 6 bases outside the gene matches. This CDR3 is 15 amino acids long.

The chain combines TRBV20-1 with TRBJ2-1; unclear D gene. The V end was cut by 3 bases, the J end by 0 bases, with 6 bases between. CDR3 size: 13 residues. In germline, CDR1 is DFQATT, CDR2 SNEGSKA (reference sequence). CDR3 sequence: CSARAFSYNEQFF. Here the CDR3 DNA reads TGCAGTGCTAGGGCCTTCTCCTACAATGAGCAGTTCTTC.

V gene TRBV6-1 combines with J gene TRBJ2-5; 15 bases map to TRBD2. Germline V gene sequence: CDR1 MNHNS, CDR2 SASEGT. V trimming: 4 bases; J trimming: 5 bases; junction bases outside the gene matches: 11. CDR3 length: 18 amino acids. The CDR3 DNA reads TGTGCCAGCAGTGCGGGACTAGCGGGGGGCTTCCAATTGGAGACCCAGTACTTC. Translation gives CASSAGLAGGFQLETQYF.

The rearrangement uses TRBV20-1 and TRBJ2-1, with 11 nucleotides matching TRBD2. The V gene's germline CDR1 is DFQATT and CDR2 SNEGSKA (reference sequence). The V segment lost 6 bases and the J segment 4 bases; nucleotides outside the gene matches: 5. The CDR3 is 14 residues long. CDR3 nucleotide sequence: TGCAGTGCCGCCGGGACTAGCGGTTACAATGAGCAGTTCTTC. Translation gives CSAAGTSGYNEQFF.

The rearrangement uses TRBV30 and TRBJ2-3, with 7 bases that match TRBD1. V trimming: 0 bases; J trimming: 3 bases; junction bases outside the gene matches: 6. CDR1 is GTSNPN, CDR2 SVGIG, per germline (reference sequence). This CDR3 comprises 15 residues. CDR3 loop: CAWSVRGRGTDTQYF. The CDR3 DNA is TGTGCCTGGAGTGTAAGGGGCAGGGGGACAGATACGCAGTATTTT.

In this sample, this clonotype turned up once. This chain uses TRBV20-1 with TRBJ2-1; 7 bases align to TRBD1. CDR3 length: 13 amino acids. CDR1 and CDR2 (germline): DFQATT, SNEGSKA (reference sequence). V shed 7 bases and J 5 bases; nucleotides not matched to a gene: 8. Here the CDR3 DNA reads TGCAGTGTCCGAGAGGGACAGAACAATGAGCAGTTCTTC. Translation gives CSVREGQNNEQFF.

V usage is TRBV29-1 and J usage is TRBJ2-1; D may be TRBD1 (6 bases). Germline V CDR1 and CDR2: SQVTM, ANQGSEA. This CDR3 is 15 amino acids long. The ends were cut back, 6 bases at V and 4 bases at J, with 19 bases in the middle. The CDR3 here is CSVSQGIGDYNEQFF. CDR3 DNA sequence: TGCAGCGTATCCCAGGGGATTGGGGATTACAATGAGCAGTTCTTC.